Each of the 7 T cell receptor beta chains below was sequenced from the same sample in a study of spatial heterogeneity in lung cancer. Time point meaning: blood at routine non-recurrence follow-up after resection. TCRdb itself ran the 5' RACE reads through MiXCR, one entry per CDR3 protein. This table has tens of thousands of distinct CDR3 sequences, roughly 10% appearing once. Here the sequenced sample was PBMCs, taken at follow-up. These receptors were collected from a male donor with early-stage non-small cell lung cancer.

This clonotype occurred a few times. CDR3 residues: CASSPPLINTGELFF. CDR3 sequence (DNA): TGCGCCAGCAGCCCACCACTAATTAACACCGGGGAGCTGTTTTTT. V and J are TRBV5-1 and TRBJ2-2; D is unresolved. V dropped 4 bases and J dropped 2 bases, with 12 bases sitting between them. From germline, CDR1 is SGHRS and CDR2 YFSETQ. The CDR3 loop spans 15 amino acids.

The table lists this clonotype with a few counts. The V call is TRBV2, the J call TRBJ1-2, with D possibly being TRBD1 (6 bases). The CDR3 extends over 14 amino acids. Germline V gene lookup returns CDR1 SNHLY and CDR2 FYNNEI. Trimming cost V 4 bases and J 4 bases, with 13 bases left between them. The CDR3 sequence: CASSVGRGSYGYTF. CDR3 sequence (DNA): TGTGCCAGCAGTGTGGGCAGGGGAAGCTATGGCTACACCTTC.

This clonotype was counted a few times. The chain recombines TRBV19 with TRBJ2-2; D gene unclear. Germline loops: CDR1 LNHDA, CDR2 SQIVND (reference sequence). CDR3 size: 15 residues. The ends were cut back, 3 bases at V and 5 bases at J, with 13 bases in the middle. In DNA, the CDR3 is TGTGCCAGTAGTATGCGACACGGGCGTACCGGGGAGCTGTTTTTT. It translates to CASSMRHGRTGELFF.

This clonotype was observed many times. The chain uses TRBV7-2 and TRBJ1-2; weak D call: TRBD1 (6 bases). The germline V gene has CDR1 SGHTA and CDR2 FQGNSA. Trimming stripped 1 base from V and 5 bases from J, with 14 bases between. The CDR3 consists of 15 residues. CDR3 sequence (DNA): TGTGCCAGCAGCTTAGAAGGCGGGACAAGATATGGCTACACCTTC. Amino acid sequence: CASSLEGGTRYGYTF.

The genes are TRBV29-1 and TRBJ2-6, with no clear D. Between the trimmed V and J ends, which lost 6 bases and 0 bases, there was a span of 9 bases. Per the germline V gene, CDR1 is SQVTM and CDR2 is ANQGSEA. The CDR3 runs to 14 residues. Here the CDR3 reads CSVDQSSGANVLTF. CDR3 nucleotides: TGCAGCGTCGACCAGAGCTCTGGGGCCAACGTCCTGACTTTC.

This clonotype has a count of ten or more. V is TRBV19 and J is TRBJ2-1; 11 nucleotides match TRBD1. Looked up from germline, CDR1 is LNHDA and CDR2 is SQIVND (reference sequence). The CDR3 has 18 amino acids. The trim removed 4 bases at V and 2 bases at J, leaving 10 bases unmatched. CDR3 residues: CASSRDTLDRGPYNEQFF. The CDR3 coding sequence is TGTGCCAGTAGTAGGGACACCTTGGACAGGGGGCCCTACAATGAGCAGTTCTTC.

Many counts were recorded for this clonotype. The chain has TRBV7-8 and TRBJ1-4; D possibly corresponds to TRBD1 (5 bases). CDR1 SGHVS and CDR2 FQNEAQ come from the germline V gene. V was pared by 5 bases and J by 10 bases, with 23 bases between. CDR3 length: 16 residues. CDR3 loop: CASSPRRGPVSGKLFF. The DNA for the CDR3 is TGTGCCAGCAGCCCACGGAGGGGCCCTGTGTCAGGAAAACTGTTTTTT.